Listed below are T cell receptor beta chains from one sample, sequenced in a study of blood T cells in healthy people across ages. TCRdb processed the 5' RACE reads anew with MiXCR; each CDR3 protein has one entry. Of about 1.5 million distinct CDR3 sequences in the sample, roughly two fifths were seen once. The material sequenced was blood. Receptors were obtained from a woman aged 18-30 years in good health. Both conserved end residues are part of each CDR3. The D gene is left open where the match is weak. Only part of the rows carry a size: once, few, many, or a class if the clone is expanded.

clone_size: many; v_call: TRBV20-1; d_call: TRBD1; j_call: TRBJ1-2; cdr3_aa: CSASGTGSNHGYTF; cdr3_nt: TGCAGTGCTAGCGGGACAGGGAGTAACCATGGCTACACCTTC
clone_size: once; v_call: TRBV2; d_call: -; j_call: TRBJ1-5; cdr3_aa: CASSEAARRNNQPQHF; cdr3_nt: TGTGCCAGCAGTGAAGCGGCGAGACGGAACAATCAGCCCCAGCATTTT
clone_size: -; v_call: TRBV21-1; d_call: -; j_call: TRBJ1-2; cdr3_aa: CASGDKAYGYTF; cdr3_nt: TGTGCCAGCGGAGACAAGGCCTATGGCTACACCTTC
clone_size: -; v_call: TRBV30; d_call: -; j_call: TRBJ2-3; cdr3_aa: CAWSSQDTQYF; cdr3_nt: TGTGCCTGGAGTTCGCAAGATACGCAGTATTTT
clone_size: few; v_call: TRBV7-9; d_call: -; j_call: TRBJ2-7; cdr3_aa: CASSLSAGINEQYF; cdr3_nt: TGTGCCAGCAGCTTATCGGCCGGTATCAACGAGCAGTACTTC
clone_size: -; v_call: TRBV20-1; d_call: -; j_call: TRBJ2-7; cdr3_aa: CSAVDFYEQYF; cdr3_nt: TGCAGTGCTGTGGACTTCTACGAGCAGTACTTC
clone_size: -; v_call: TRBV2; d_call: -; j_call: TRBJ2-4; cdr3_aa: CASSVFGSAAKNIQYF; cdr3_nt: TGTGCCAGCAGTGTTTTTGGCAGCGCCGCCAAAAACATTCAGTACTTC
clone_size: -; v_call: TRBV4-1; d_call: TRBD2; j_call: TRBJ2-3; cdr3_aa: CASSQEGRAGEDTQYF; cdr3_nt: TGCGCCAGCAGCCAGGAAGGACGAGCGGGGGAAGATACGCAGTATTTT
clone_size: -; v_call: TRBV4-3; d_call: TRBD1; j_call: TRBJ1-1; cdr3_aa: CASSQDWDRVSPTEAFF; cdr3_nt: TGCGCCAGCAGCCAAGATTGGGACAGGGTGTCCCCCACTGAAGCTTTCTTT
clone_size: -; v_call: TRBV6-1; d_call: TRBD1; j_call: TRBJ1-2; cdr3_aa: CASSSMRGQGNYGYTF; cdr3_nt: TGTGCCAGCAGCTCAATGCGGGGACAGGGGAACTATGGCTACACCTTC
clone_size: few; v_call: TRBV29-1; d_call: -; j_call: TRBJ1-1; cdr3_aa: CSVAPVHSNTEAFF; cdr3_nt: TGCAGCGTTGCCCCGGTCCACTCGAACACTGAAGCTTTCTTT
clone_size: -; v_call: TRBV2; d_call: -; j_call: TRBJ1-1; cdr3_aa: CASSDRQLNTEAFF; cdr3_nt: TGTGCCAGCAGTGATAGACAATTGAACACTGAAGCTTTCTTT
clone_size: -; v_call: TRBV3-1; d_call: -; j_call: TRBJ2-2; cdr3_aa: CASSQVGGPGTGELFF; cdr3_nt: TGTGCCAGCAGCCAAGTGGGGGGGCCCGGTACCGGGGAGCTGTTTTTT
clone_size: -; v_call: TRBV7-7; d_call: TRBD1; j_call: TRBJ1-5; cdr3_aa: CASSTGVGQPQHF; cdr3_nt: TGTGCTAGCAGCACAGGGGTTGGGCAGCCCCAGCATTTT
clone_size: -; v_call: TRBV20-1; d_call: -; j_call: TRBJ2-3; cdr3_aa: CSRSGSADTQYF; cdr3_nt: TGCAGCAGATCTGGGAGCGCAGATACGCAGTATTTT
clone_size: -; v_call: TRBV7-9; d_call: -; j_call: TRBJ2-7; cdr3_aa: CASSSATPYEQYF; cdr3_nt: TGTGCCAGCAGCTCCGCGACCCCCTACGAGCAGTACTTC